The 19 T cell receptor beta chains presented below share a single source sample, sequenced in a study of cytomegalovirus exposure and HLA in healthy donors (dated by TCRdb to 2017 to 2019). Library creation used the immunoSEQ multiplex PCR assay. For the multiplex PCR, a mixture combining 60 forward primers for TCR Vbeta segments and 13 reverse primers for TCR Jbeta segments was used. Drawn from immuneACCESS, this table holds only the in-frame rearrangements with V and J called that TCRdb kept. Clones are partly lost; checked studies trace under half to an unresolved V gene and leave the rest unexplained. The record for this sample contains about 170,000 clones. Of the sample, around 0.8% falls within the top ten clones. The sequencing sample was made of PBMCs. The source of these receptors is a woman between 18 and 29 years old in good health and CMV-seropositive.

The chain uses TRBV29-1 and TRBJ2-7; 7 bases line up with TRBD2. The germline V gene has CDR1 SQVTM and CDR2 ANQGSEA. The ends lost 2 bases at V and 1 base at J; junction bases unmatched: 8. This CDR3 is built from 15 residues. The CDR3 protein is CSVESSSGSSYEQYF. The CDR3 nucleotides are TGCAGCGTTGAATCTTCTAGCGGCTCATCCTACGAGCAGTACTTC.

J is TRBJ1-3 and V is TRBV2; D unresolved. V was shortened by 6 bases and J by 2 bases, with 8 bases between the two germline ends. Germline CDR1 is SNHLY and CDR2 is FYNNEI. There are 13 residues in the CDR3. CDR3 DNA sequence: TGTGCCAGCAGGGTTACTCCTGGAAACACCATATATTTT. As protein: CASRVTPGNTIYF.

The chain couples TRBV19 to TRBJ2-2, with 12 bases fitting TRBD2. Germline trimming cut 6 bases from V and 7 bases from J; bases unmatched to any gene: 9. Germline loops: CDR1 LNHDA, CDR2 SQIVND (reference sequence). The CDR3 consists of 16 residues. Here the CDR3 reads CASSRRLAGVFGELFF. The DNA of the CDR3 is TGTGCCAGTAGCCGTCGACTAGCGGGAGTTTTCGGGGAGCTGTTTTTT.

The CDR3 DNA sequence: TGTGCCAGCAGCATAGGGGCCGGCTACACTGAAGCTTTCTTT. Translation gives CASSIGAGYTEAFF. J is TRBJ1-1 and V is TRBV7-8; D may be TRBD1 (5 bases). V shed 5 bases and J shed 3 bases, with 13 bases lying between them. From germline, CDR1 is SGHVS and CDR2 FQNEAQ. This CDR3 is built from 14 residues.

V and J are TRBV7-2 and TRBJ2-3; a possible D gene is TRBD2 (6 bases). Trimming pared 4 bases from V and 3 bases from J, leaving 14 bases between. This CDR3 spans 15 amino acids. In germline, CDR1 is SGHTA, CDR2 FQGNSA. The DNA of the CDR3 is TGTGCCAGCAGCTCCCGGGACTGGCGAACAGATACGCAGTATTTT. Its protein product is CASSSRDWRTDTQYF.

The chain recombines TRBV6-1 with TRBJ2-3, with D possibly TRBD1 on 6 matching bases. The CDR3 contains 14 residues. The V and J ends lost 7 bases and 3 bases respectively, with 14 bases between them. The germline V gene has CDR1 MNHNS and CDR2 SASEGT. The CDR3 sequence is CASNVKGETDTQYF. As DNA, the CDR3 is TGTGCCAGCAACGTGAAGGGGGAGACAGATACGCAGTATTTT.

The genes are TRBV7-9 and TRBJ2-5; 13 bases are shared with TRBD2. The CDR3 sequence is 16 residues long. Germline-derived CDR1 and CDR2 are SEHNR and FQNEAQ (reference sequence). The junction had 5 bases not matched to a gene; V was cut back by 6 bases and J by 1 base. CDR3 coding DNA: TGTGCCAGCAGTTGGACTAGCGGGAGCCTCCAAGAGACCCAGTACTTC. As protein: CASSWTSGSLQETQYF.

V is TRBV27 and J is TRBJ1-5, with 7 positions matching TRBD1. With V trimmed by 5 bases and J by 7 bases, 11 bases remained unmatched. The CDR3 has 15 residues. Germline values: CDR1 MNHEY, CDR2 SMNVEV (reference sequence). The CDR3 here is CASSLTGVQWQPQHF. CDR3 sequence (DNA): TGTGCCAGCAGTCTCACAGGGGTCCAGTGGCAGCCCCAGCATTTT.

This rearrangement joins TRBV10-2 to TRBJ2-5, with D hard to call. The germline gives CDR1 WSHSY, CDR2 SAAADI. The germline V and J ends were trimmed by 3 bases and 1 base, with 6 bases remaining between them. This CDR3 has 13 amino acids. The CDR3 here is CASSDNGQETQYF. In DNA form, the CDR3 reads TGCGCCAGCAGTGATAACGGCCAAGAGACCCAGTACTTC.

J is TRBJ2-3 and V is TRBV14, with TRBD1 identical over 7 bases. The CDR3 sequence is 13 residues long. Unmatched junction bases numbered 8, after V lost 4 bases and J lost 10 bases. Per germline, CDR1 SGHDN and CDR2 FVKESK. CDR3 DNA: TGTGCCAGCAGCCGGACCCCGACAGGGCCGCAGTATTTT. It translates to CASSRTPTGPQYF.

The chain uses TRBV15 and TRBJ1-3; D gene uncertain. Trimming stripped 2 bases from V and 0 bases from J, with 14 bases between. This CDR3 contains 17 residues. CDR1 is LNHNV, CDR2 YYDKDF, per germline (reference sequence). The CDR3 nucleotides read TGTGCCACCAGCAGACGCAAAGGAGTAGACTCTGGAAACACCATATATTTT. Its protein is CATSRRKGVDSGNTIYF.

CDR3 DNA: TGCGCCAGCAGCCCGAGGGACAGGTCCTACGAGCAGTACTTC. This sequence encodes CASSPRDRSYEQYF. The chain couples TRBV5-1 to TRBJ2-7, with TRBD1 identical over 8 bases. The CDR3 loop spans 14 amino acids. In germline, CDR1 is SGHRS, CDR2 YFSETQ. The junction had 4 bases not matched to a gene; V was cut back by 4 bases and J by 1 base.

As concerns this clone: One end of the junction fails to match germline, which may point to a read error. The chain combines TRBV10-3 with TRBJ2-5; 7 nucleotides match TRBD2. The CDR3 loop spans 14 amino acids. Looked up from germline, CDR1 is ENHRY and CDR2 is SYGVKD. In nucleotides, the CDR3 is TGTGCCAGCAGTGAATCTCGGGACTACGGGTCCCAGTACTTC. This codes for CASSESRDYGSQYF.

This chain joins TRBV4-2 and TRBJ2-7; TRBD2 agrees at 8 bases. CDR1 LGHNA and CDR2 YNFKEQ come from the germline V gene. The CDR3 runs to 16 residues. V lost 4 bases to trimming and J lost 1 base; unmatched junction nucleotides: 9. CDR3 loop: CASSPARGGGSYEQYF. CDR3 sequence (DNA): TGTGCCAGCAGCCCCGCCCGGGGCGGGGGGTCCTACGAGCAGTACTTC.

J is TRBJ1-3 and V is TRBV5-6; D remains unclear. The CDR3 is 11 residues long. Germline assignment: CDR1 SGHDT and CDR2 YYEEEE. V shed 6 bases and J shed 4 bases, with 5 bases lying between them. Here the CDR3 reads CASMGGNTIYF. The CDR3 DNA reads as TGTGCCAGCATGGGCGGAAACACCATATATTTT. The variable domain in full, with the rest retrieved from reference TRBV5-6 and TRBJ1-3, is DAGVTQSPTHLIKTRGQQVTLRCSPKSGHDTVSWYQQALGQGPQFIFQYYEEEERQRGNFPDRFSGHQFPNYSSELNVNALLLGDSALYLCASMGGNTIYFGEGSWLTVV.

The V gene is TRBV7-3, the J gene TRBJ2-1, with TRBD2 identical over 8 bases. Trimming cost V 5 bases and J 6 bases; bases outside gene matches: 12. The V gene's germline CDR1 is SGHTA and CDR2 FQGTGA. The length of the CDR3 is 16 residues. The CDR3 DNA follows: TGTGCCAGCAGCCAGGGAAGTAGCGGGGTTTCCAATGAGCAGTTCTTC. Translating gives CASSQGSSGVSNEQFF.

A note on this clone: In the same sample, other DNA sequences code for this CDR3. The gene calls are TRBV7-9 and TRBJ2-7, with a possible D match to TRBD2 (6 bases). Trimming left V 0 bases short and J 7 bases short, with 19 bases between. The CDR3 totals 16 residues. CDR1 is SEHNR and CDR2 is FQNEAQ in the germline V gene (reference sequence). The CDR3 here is CASSLAGLAGSEEQYF. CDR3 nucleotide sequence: TGTGCCAGCAGCTTAGCCGGACTGGCGGGATCAGAAGAGCAGTACTTC.

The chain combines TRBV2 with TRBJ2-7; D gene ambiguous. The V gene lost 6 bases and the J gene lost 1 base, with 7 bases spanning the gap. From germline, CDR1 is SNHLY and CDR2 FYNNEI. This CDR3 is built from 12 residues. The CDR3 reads CASSDTSYEQYF. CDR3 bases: TGTGCCAGCAGCGACACTTCCTACGAGCAGTACTTC.

CDR3 nucleotides: TGTGCCAGCAGCGATCAGGGGAACACTGAAGCTTTCTTT. Translated: CASSDQGNTEAFF. V and J are TRBV7-9 and TRBJ1-1; D may be TRBD1 (5 bases). The CDR3 runs to 13 residues. Trimming cost V 5 bases and J 1 base, with 8 bases left between them. Germline lookup yields CDR1 SEHNR and CDR2 FQNEAQ (reference sequence).